This entry concerns a single T cell receptor (beta chain). This clonotype was counted between two and nine times. Its antigen target is currently unknown. Per-base quality was not reported, and no clone a single base away is much larger than it. The CDR3 starts with the cysteine, ends with the phenylalanine, and has 14 residues. CDR3 DNA is the only sequence kept; it has 42 bases, read in frame from the first base. V loses 4 bases of germline sequence and J loses 11 bases, and the interval between the two ends is 19 bases. CDR1 and CDR2, per the germline V gene, are MNHEY and SVGAGI. These data originate in a study of T cell repertoires in cytomegalovirus infection (dated by TCRdb to 2018 to 2020). In terms of the full investigation: Donor HLA type was relevant to the analysis, because carriage of CMV infection together with the matching HLA type was indicated by public TCR beta signatures.

The run used an Illumina HiSeq 1500. TCRdb took the public reads, trimmed them with fastp at Q25, ran MiXCR for clone calling and kept in-frame beta chains. Entries are consolidated by CDR3 protein sequence, retaining the most common genes and DNA. Across this sample there are 150,000 to 200,000 distinct CDR3 sequences, with roughly 14% seen only once. 25% to 30% of the sample belongs to the ten largest clones. Paper-wide results and their limitations: In both this cohort and an independent approximately 350-donor cohort, the cumulative frequency of public TCR beta family members distinguished carriers of CMV infection plus the relevant HLA type. The ex vivo response was dominated by HLA-C-restricted CMV-specific TCR beta clonotypes, and the single most frequent clonotype in two of eight donors was supplied by these HLA-C-restricted clonotypes.

The chain is made from TRBV6-5 and TRBJ2-3; perhaps TRBD1 is the D gene, with 6 bases matching. The TCR comes from a human donor in good health (CMV status not recorded). Some clones in this sample may be carry-over from other donors' samples. Sequencing was carried out using PBMCs. In nucleotide form, the sequence is TGTGCCAGCAGTTCGCTCCAGGGGCGTCAAGAGCAGTATTTT. Its product reads: CASSSLQGRQEQYF.